The present T cell receptor (beta chain) was sequenced within a study of blood T cell repertoires in COVID-19. Study information: Samples came from the United States, Italy and Spain, spanning acute and convalescent COVID-19.

V lost 5 bases and J 8 bases, leaving 15 bases between the germline ends. Germline V CDR1 and CDR2: LNHDA, SQIVND (reference sequence). CDR3 length: 14 amino acids. Some clones are missing from TCRdb's copy, which holds only in-frame ones; the method was immunoSEQ multiplex PCR. The repertoire holds over 120,000 clones, approximately 89% seen once, with 1.5% to 2% in the top ten. The receptor comes from a human donor in a cohort sampled during active COVID-19. The sample consisted of peripheral blood. V gene TRBV19 combines with J gene TRBJ1-4; D is undetermined. CDR3 bases: TGTGCCAGTAGTGTACAGAGAGTAGGAGAAAAACTGTTTTTT. Its translation is CASSVQRVGEKLFF.